This T cell receptor beta chain appears in the sequencing data of a study of blood T cell repertoires in COVID-19. Study overall: Sites in the United States, Italy and Spain provided acute and convalescent COVID-19 samples. Sources were T cells, B-cell-depleted T cells, or PBMCs; the material itself was cDNA or gDNA.

Data came from immunoSEQ multiplex PCR; TCRdb stores just in-frame clones and leaves some out. The table shows some 130,000 clones, with 70% to 80% occurring only once. Germline assignment: CDR1 SGHTA and CDR2 FQGNSA. After removal of 2 bases from V and 3 bases from J, the junction contained 2 bases not matched to a gene. The CDR3 covers 15 residues. This chain connects TRBV7-2 to TRBJ2-3; 10 bases map to TRBD2. Sequenced sample: peripheral blood. The receptor was derived from a man aged 55-75 years who had recovered from COVID-19. As DNA, the CDR3 is TGTGCCAGCAGCTTAATGACTAGCGGGACAGATACGCAGTATTTT. It is translated as CASSLMTSGTDTQYF. Full variable domain (outside the CDR3, taken from reference TRBV7-2 and TRBJ2-3): GAGVSQSPSNKVTEKGKDVELRCDPISGHTALYWYRQSLGQGLEFLIYFQGNSAPDKSGLPSDRFSAERTGGSVSTLTIQRTQQEDSAVYLCASSLMTSGTDTQYFGPGTRLTVL.